One TCR beta chain is described in this entry. Antigen specificity is unknown. Primers: 60 Vbeta forward and 13 Jbeta reverse. Generated by immunoSEQ multiplex PCR, the TCRdb table keeps only in-frame clones and is missing some. The data contain about 210,000 clones, around 83% of them singletons. This sample stems from a study of cytomegalovirus exposure and HLA in healthy donors. Study conclusions and caveats: Later on, a genetic analysis was performed. It linked a missense variant in DCLRE1C with V- and J-gene trimming of TCR beta. CMV serostatus was the sole immune exposure data available.

The CDR3 has 14 residues. Germline V lookup: CDR1 MNHEY, CDR2 SMNVEV (reference sequence). V dropped 5 bases and J dropped 3; count of bases not matched to a gene: 4. This sequence joins TRBV27 and TRBJ1-2; TRBD1 aligns across 9 bases. This clonotype was sampled from a woman between 50 and 59 years old in good health and CMV-seropositive. Sample: PBMCs. CDR3: CASSLRDRDYGYTF. CDR3 sequence (DNA): TGTGCCAGCAGTCTCCGGGACAGGGACTATGGCTACACCTTC.